Listed below are T cell receptor beta chains from one sample, sequenced in a study of glioma-infiltrating T cells. Via MiXCR, TCRdb re-called the multiplex PCR reads, giving one row per CDR3 protein. This table has roughly 120,000 distinct CDR3 sequences, 20% to 25% appearing once. Sequences were obtained from glioma tissue, nonneoplastic brain tissue, or PBMCs (not recorded which). The receptors here all came from a human donor with low-grade glioma or glioblastoma, undergoing nonglioma brain surgery, or in good health (not recorded which). Each CDR3 is given with its conserved first and last residue. The order of the fields is clone size, J gene, D gene, V gene, CDR3 protein, CDR3 DNA. D genes are given only for firm matches. For some rows the clone size is stated as once, few or many, or as a class when expanded; others skip it.

size: -; J: TRBJ2-1; D: TRBD2; V: TRBV29-1; CDR3: CSVAQLAGENEQFF; DNA: TGCAGCGTTGCACAGCTAGCGGGAGAAAATGAGCAGTTCTTC
size: -; J: TRBJ2-1; D: -; V: TRBV5-5; CDR3: CARRVARGGGPAPFF; DNA: TGTGCCCGCCGCGTTGCCCGGGGCGGTGGCCCTGCGCCGTTCTTC
size: -; J: TRBJ1-2; D: -; V: TRBV19; CDR3: CASSPDGYYGYTF; DNA: TGTGCCAGTAGTCCTGACGGATACTATGGCTACACCTTC
size: -; J: TRBJ1-1; D: TRBD1; V: TRBV7-9; CDR3: CASRTGLGTEAFF; DNA: TGTGCCTCCCGGACAGGGCTCGGCACTGAAGCTTTCTTT
size: once; J: TRBJ1-1; D: TRBD1; V: TRBV29-1; CDR3: CSVGQVSTEAFF; DNA: TGCAGCGTGGGACAGGTTAGCACTGAAGCTTTCTTT
size: -; J: TRBJ2-3; D: -; V: TRBV19; CDR3: CASSFGAATDTQYF; DNA: TGTGCCAGTAGTTTCGGGGCCGCGACAGATACGCAGTATTTT
size: -; J: TRBJ2-7; D: TRBD2; V: TRBV18; CDR3: CAGSPPLAGSEQYF; DNA: TGTGCCGGCTCCCCACCGTTAGCGGGGAGCGAGCAGTATTTC
size: many; J: TRBJ2-7; D: -; V: TRBV20-1; CDR3: CSARDLTYSYEQYF; DNA: TGCAGTGCTAGAGATCTTACCTACTCCTACGAGCAGTACTTC
size: few; J: TRBJ2-7; D: -; V: TRBV19; CDR3: CASSIEGFGDYEQYF; DNA: TGTGCCAGTAGTATAGAGGGGTTTGGCGACTACGAGCAGTACTTC
size: many; J: TRBJ1-6; D: -; V: TRBV28; CDR3: CASSLWNERYNSPLHF; DNA: TGTGCCAGCAGTTTATGGAATGAGCGATATAATTCACCCCTCCACTTT
size: few; J: TRBJ2-5; D: TRBD1; V: TRBV5-6; CDR3: CASSSLTGGRGETQYF; DNA: TGTGCCAGCAGCTCACTAACAGGGGGAAGAGGAGAGACCCAGTACTTC
size: -; J: TRBJ2-3; D: TRBD2; V: TRBV29-1; CDR3: CSVQTSGRFTDTQYF; DNA: TGCAGCGTTCAAACTAGCGGGAGATTCACAGATACGCAGTATTTT
size: -; J: TRBJ2-7; D: -; V: TRBV27; CDR3: CVSGPGSSYEQYF; DNA: TGCGTCAGCGGGCCGGGAAGCTCCTACGAGCAGTACTTC
size: few; J: TRBJ2-1; D: -; V: TRBV29-1; CDR3: CSALRGSGNEQFF; DNA: TGCAGCGCCCTCCGGGGTAGCGGCAATGAGCAGTTCTTC
size: few; J: TRBJ2-3; D: TRBD2; V: TRBV29-1; CDR3: CSVEVSGRTDTQYF; DNA: TGCAGCGTTGAAGTTAGCGGGCGCACAGATACGCAGTATTTT
size: -; J: TRBJ2-1; D: TRBD2; V: TRBV11-3; CDR3: CASTWTSPYNEQFF; DNA: TGTGCCAGCACCTGGACTAGCCCGTACAATGAGCAGTTCTTC
size: -; J: TRBJ2-6; D: -; V: TRBV6-2/TRBV6-3; CDR3: CASSSHRSGSNVLTF; DNA: TGTGCCAGCAGTTCCCATCGCTCTGGGTCCAACGTCCTGACTTTC
size: -; J: TRBJ2-3; D: -; V: TRBV27; CDR3: CASSPCGIQYF; DNA: TGTGCCAGCAGTCCGTGTGGGATACAGTATTTT
size: many; J: TRBJ1-5; D: TRBD1; V: TRBV28; CDR3: CASSLAGGGGQPQHF; DNA: TGTGCCAGCAGTTTAGCAGGGGGCGGTGGTCAGCCCCAGCATTTT
size: many; J: TRBJ2-7; D: -; V: TRBV28; CDR3: CASISSSYEQYF; DNA: TGTGCCAGCATTAGTAGCTCCTACGAGCAGTACTTC
size: -; J: TRBJ2-7; D: -; V: TRBV7-2; CDR3: CARGQTGLPYEQYF; DNA: TGTGCCAGAGGCCAAACGGGTCTCCCCTACGAGCAGTACTTC
size: -; J: TRBJ1-1; D: -; V: TRBV12-3/TRBV12-4; CDR3: CASSLVDRLTVDEAFF; DNA: TGTGCCAGCAGTTTAGTGGACCGCTTAACGGTAGATGAAGCTTTCTTT
size: many; J: TRBJ2-1; D: -; V: TRBV3-1; CDR3: CASSTGPYYTSEQFF; DNA: TGTGCCAGCAGTACCGGGCCCTATTATACTAGTGAGCAGTTCTTC
size: -; J: TRBJ2-4; D: -; V: TRBV5-1; CDR3: CASSLYYGDIQYF; DNA: TGCGCCAGCAGCTTGTATTACGGGGACATTCAGTACTTC
size: many; J: TRBJ2-3; D: -; V: TRBV2; CDR3: CASRDTPSQDTQYF; DNA: TGTGCCAGCCGGGACACCCCCAGCCAGGATACGCAGTATTTT
size: many; J: TRBJ1-2; D: -; V: TRBV7-9; CDR3: CASSSRQGDYGYTF; DNA: TGTGCCAGCAGTTCCAGGCAGGGAGACTATGGCTACACCTTC
size: -; J: TRBJ2-7; D: -; V: TRBV7-9; CDR3: CASSPGFSSYQQYF; DNA: TGCGCCAGCAGCCCAGGGTTTAGCTCCTACCAGCAGTACTTC
size: -; J: TRBJ2-3; D: TRBD2; V: TRBV19; CDR3: CASRGRPGLAGGTDTQYF; DNA: TGTGCCAGTAGAGGTCGGCCGGGACTAGCGGGAGGCACAGATACGCAGTATTTT
size: many; J: TRBJ2-3; D: -; V: TRBV5-4; CDR3: CASSLRGTSTDTQYF; DNA: TGTGCCAGCAGCTTAAGGGGGACGAGCACAGATACGCAGTATTTT
size: many; J: TRBJ2-7; D: TRBD2; V: TRBV28; CDR3: CASRWAGGSEVGYEQYF; DNA: TGTGCCAGCAGATGGGCGGGAGGCTCCGAGGTGGGGTACGAGCAGTACTTC
size: -; J: TRBJ2-1; D: TRBD2; V: TRBV5-4; CDR3: CASSLDGSGSNEQFF; DNA: TGTGCCAGCAGCTTGGATGGTAGCGGGAGCAATGAGCAGTTCTTC